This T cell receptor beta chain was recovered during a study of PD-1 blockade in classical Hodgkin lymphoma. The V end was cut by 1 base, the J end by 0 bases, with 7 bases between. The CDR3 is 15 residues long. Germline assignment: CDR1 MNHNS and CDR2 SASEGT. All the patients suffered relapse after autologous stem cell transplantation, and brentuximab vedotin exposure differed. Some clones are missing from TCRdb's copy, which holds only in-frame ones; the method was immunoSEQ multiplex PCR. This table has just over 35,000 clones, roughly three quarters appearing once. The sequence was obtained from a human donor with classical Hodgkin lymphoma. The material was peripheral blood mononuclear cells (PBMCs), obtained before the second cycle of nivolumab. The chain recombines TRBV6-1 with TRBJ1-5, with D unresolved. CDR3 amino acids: CASSEGRNSNQPQHF. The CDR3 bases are TGTGCCAGCAGTGAAGGACGGAATAGCAATCAGCCCCAGCATTTT.